The 30 T cell receptor beta chains presented below share a single source sample, sequenced in a study of cytomegalovirus exposure and HLA in healthy donors. 60 Vbeta and 13 Jbeta primers were used in PCR. Sequenced by immunoSEQ multiplex PCR; TCRdb stores in-frame clones only, minus some. Among 55,000 to 65,000 clones listed, around 89% were seen once. Sequenced material: PBMCs. These receptors all come from a young man in good health and CMV-seropositive.

V usage is TRBV5-1 and J usage is TRBJ2-5, with a tentative D call TRBD2 (5 bases). Per the germline V gene, CDR1 is SGHRS and CDR2 is YFSETQ. V was clipped by 1 base and J by 7 bases, with 8 bases between them. There are 12 residues in the CDR3. CDR3 nucleotides: TGCGCCAGCAGCTTGATCCGGGGGACCCAGTACTTC. It is translated as CASSLIRGTQYF.

This clone occurred once. CDR3 coding DNA: TGTGCCAGCAGTTCGTCAGGGAATATGAACACTGAAGCTTTCTTT. Amino acids: CASSSSGNMNTEAFF. The chain employs TRBV28 and TRBJ1-1, with D possibly TRBD1 on 5 matching bases. V lost 4 bases and J lost 0, with 12 bases in between. The CDR3 extends over 15 amino acids. Germline assignment: CDR1 MDHEN and CDR2 SYDVKM.

This clone showed up just once. The J gene is TRBJ2-7, the V gene TRBV7-8; D gene unclear. V lost 9 bases to trimming and J lost 2 bases, with 11 bases between them. Germline V CDR1 and CDR2: SGHVS, FQNEAQ. This CDR3 has 12 residues. CDR3 protein: CASLVDPYEQYF. The CDR3 DNA is TGTGCCAGTCTAGTTGATCCCTACGAGCAGTACTTC. Variable domain in full (rest from reference TRBV7-8 and TRBJ2-7): GAGVSQSPRYKVAKRGQDVALRCDPISGHVSLFWYQQALGQGPEFLTYFQNEAQLDKSGLPSDRFFAERPEGSVSTLKIQRTQQEDSAVYLCASLVDPYEQYFGPGTRLTVT.

The chain uses TRBV28 and TRBJ1-1, with D maybe TRBD1 (5 bases). CDR1 is MDHEN and CDR2 is SYDVKM in the germline V gene. The CDR3 contains 14 residues. V was clipped by 6 bases and J by 1 base, with 12 bases between them. CDR3 region: CASRPQGGNTEAFF. CDR3 nucleotide sequence: TGTGCCAGCAGACCCCAGGGAGGGAACACTGAAGCTTTCTTT.

The chain carries TRBV19 and TRBJ1-5; D is possibly TRBD1 (5 bases). Germline V lookup: CDR1 LNHDA, CDR2 SQIVND (reference sequence). This CDR3 has 15 amino acids. V was pared by 3 bases and J by 0 bases, with 9 bases between. Here the CDR3 reads CASSIPGDSNQPQHF. The CDR3 coding sequence is TGTGCCAGTAGTATCCCGGGGGATAGCAATCAGCCCCAGCATTTT.

This chain links TRBV2 with TRBJ2-3; 9 nucleotides align to TRBD2. Trimming cost V 6 bases and J 0 bases; bases outside gene matches: 10. Germline V lookup: CDR1 SNHLY, CDR2 FYNNEI. There are 17 residues in the CDR3. As DNA, the CDR3 is TGTGCCAGCAGGAGTCGGCTAGCGGGGCTGAGCACAGATACGCAGTATTTT. Translating gives CASRSRLAGLSTDTQYF. Filled out from reference TRBV2 and TRBJ2-3, the complete variable domain reads EPEVTQTPSHQVTQMGQEVILRCVPISNHLYFYWYRQILGQKVEFLVSFYNNEISEKSEIFDDQFSVERPDGSNFTLKIRSTKLEDSAMYFCASRSRLAGLSTDTQYFGPGTRLTVL.

The chain recombines TRBV28 with TRBJ1-2, with D possibly being TRBD1 (6 bases). V lost 8 bases and J 8 bases, leaving 15 bases between the germline ends. The CDR3 is 12 residues long. Germline V gene lookup returns CDR1 MDHEN and CDR2 SYDVKM. The DNA of the CDR3 is TGTGCCAGCCTAAGGACAGCTGGGGGCTACACCTTC. Protein: CASLRTAGGYTF.

The rearrangement uses TRBV4-3 and TRBJ2-5; D is perhaps TRBD1 (6 bases). CDR1 is LGHNA and CDR2 is YSLEER in the germline V gene. Trimming shortened V by 3 bases and J by 2 bases, and 13 bases separated the two germline ends. The CDR3 has 15 amino acids. CDR3 residues: CASSQSGTPQETQYF. The CDR3 DNA reads TGCGCCAGCAGCCAGTCCGGGACACCTCAAGAGACCCAGTACTTC.

The chain employs TRBV5-4 and TRBJ2-2, with D possibly matching TRBD2 (6 bases). Germline values: CDR1 SGHNT, CDR2 YYREEE (reference sequence). The length of the CDR3 is 16 residues. The germline V and J ends were trimmed by 0 bases and 4 bases, with 13 bases remaining between them. CDR3 residues: CASSLGGGDATGELFF. The CDR3 DNA sequence: TGTGCCAGCAGCTTGGGGGGCGGGGACGCCACCGGGGAGCTGTTTTTT. Complete variable domain (other parts from reference TRBV5-4 and TRBJ2-2): ETGVTQSPTHLIKTRGQQVTLRCSSQSGHNTVSWYQQALGQGPQFIFQYYREEENGRGNFPPRFSGLQFPNYSSELNVNALELDDSALYLCASSLGGGDATGELFFGEGSRLTVL.

As to this clone: Other DNA sequences in the same sample also yield this CDR3. The chain is built from TRBV10-3 and TRBJ1-1, with 7 positions matching TRBD1. The CDR3 covers 15 residues. Per germline, CDR1 ENHRY and CDR2 SYGVKD. The V and J ends lost 3 bases and 0 bases, in that order; junction bases with no gene match: 4. The chain's CDR3 is CAISESGTVNTEAFF. The CDR3 DNA reads as TGTGCCATCAGTGAATCCGGGACAGTGAACACTGAAGCTTTCTTT.

The chain recombines TRBV28 with TRBJ1-2, with TRBD1 identical over 12 bases. In germline, CDR1 is MDHEN, CDR2 SYDVKM. After removal of 3 bases from V and 7 bases from J, the junction contained 6 bases not matched to a gene. The CDR3 runs to 15 residues. CDR3 protein: CASSFRDRGQSGYTF. The CDR3 DNA is TGTGCCAGCAGTTTTCGGGACAGGGGGCAATCTGGCTACACCTTC.

This clone was observed a single time. The chain employs TRBV19 and TRBJ2-1, with TRBD1 matching 9 bases. Per the germline V gene, CDR1 is LNHDA and CDR2 is SQIVND (reference sequence). This CDR3 has 15 amino acids. V trimming: 3 bases; J trimming: 3 bases; junction bases outside the gene matches: 3. CDR3 coding DNA: TGTGCCAGTAGTATCCGGGACAGGGTCTACAATGAGCAGTTCTTC. Translated: CASSIRDRVYNEQFF.

V is TRBV19 and J is TRBJ2-3; 11 nucleotides line up with TRBD2. Trimming took 4 bases from V and 0 from J; bases not matched to a gene: 3. The CDR3 extends over 16 amino acids. CDR1 is LNHDA and CDR2 is SQIVND in the germline V gene (reference sequence). This chain's CDR3 is CASSTGLAVSTDTQYF. In DNA form, the CDR3 reads TGTGCCAGTAGTACGGGACTAGCGGTTAGCACAGATACGCAGTATTTT.

Notes on this clone: A read error may account for a junction end that differs from germline. The CDR3 reads CSSSYTNYGYTF. CDR3 in DNA: TGTTCCAGCAGCTATACTAACTATGGCTACACCTTC. The chain has TRBV7-9 and TRBJ1-2; D gene unclear. The CDR3 spans 12 residues. Germline CDR1 is SEHNR and CDR2 is FQNEAQ (reference sequence).

This sequence joins TRBV7-2 and TRBJ1-1; D is unresolved. Between the trimmed V and J ends, which lost 1 base and 3 bases, there was a span of 9 bases. The CDR3 consists of 14 residues. Looked up from germline, CDR1 is SGHTA and CDR2 is FQGNSA. CDR3 nucleotides: TGTGCCAGCAGCTTAGGCGGGAGGGACACTGAAGCTTTCTTT. Amino acids: CASSLGGRDTEAFF.

J is TRBJ1-3 and V is TRBV4-2; D unresolved. Deletions cut 2 bases from V and 0 bases from J, with 11 bases between. This CDR3 has 16 residues. The germline V gene has CDR1 LGHNA and CDR2 YNFKEQ. CDR3 bases: TGTGCCAGCAGCCAATGGATCGACAACTCTGGAAACACCATATATTTT. It encodes CASSQWIDNSGNTIYF.

The chain has TRBV5-1 and TRBJ2-1, with TRBD2 matching over 9 bases. The V and J ends lost 0 bases and 4 bases, in that order; junction bases with no gene match: 5. CDR3 length equals 16 residues. Germline V gene sequence: CDR1 SGHRS, CDR2 YFSETQ. This CDR3 is CASSLGPGLAYNEQFF. CDR3 nucleotides: TGCGCCAGCAGCTTGGGCCCGGGACTAGCTTACAATGAGCAGTTCTTC.

The chain couples TRBV1 to TRBJ2-1; the DNA was not compared with TRBD2, the D call given in the table. TRBV1 is annotated as a pseudogene. This CDR3 has 16 residues. The CDR3 here is CTSTEGSGTSYNEQFF. CDR3 DNA: TGCACCAGCACGGAGGGTAGCGGGACCTCCTACAATGAGCAGTTCTTC.

V gene TRBV28 combines with J gene TRBJ2-4; 7 bases line up with TRBD1. The junction had 4 bases not matched to a gene; V was cut back by 2 bases and J by 6 bases. The germline V gene has CDR1 MDHEN and CDR2 SYDVKM. The CDR3 is 14 amino acids. The chain's CDR3 is CASSLRGRGNIQYF. CDR3 nucleotide sequence: TGTGCCAGCAGTTTAAGGGGGCGTGGAAACATTCAGTACTTC.

The chain uses TRBV29-1 and TRBJ2-2; D may be TRBD2 (5 bases). V dropped 0 bases and J dropped 14 bases, with 10 bases sitting between them. Germline-derived CDR1 and CDR2 are SQVTM and ANQGSEA. The CDR3 consists of 11 residues. The CDR3 DNA follows: TGCAGCGTTGAAGAGGTGGGGAGTCTGTTTTTT. Amino acids: CSVEEVGSLFF.

This chain uses TRBV5-6 with TRBJ1-2; 7 bases map to TRBD1. The CDR3 has 13 amino acids. Germline CDR1 SGHDT, CDR2 YYEEEE. V trimming: 4 bases; J trimming: 3 bases; junction bases outside the gene matches: 3. The CDR3 nucleotides read TGTGCCAGCAGCCTGGGACAGTACTATGGCTACACCTTC. Amino acid sequence: CASSLGQYYGYTF.

This sequence joins TRBV11-3 and TRBJ2-1; D possibly corresponds to TRBD1 (5 bases). The CDR3 contains 13 residues. Germline V gene data show CDR1 as SGHNT and CDR2 as YENEEA. Trimming removed 3 bases from V and 7 bases from J, with 10 bases in between. The CDR3 nucleotides read TGTGCCAGCAGCTTGCTGGCAGGGAATGAGCAGTTCTTC. Encoded protein: CASSLLAGNEQFF.

CDR3 coding DNA: TGTGCCAGCAGGTCCCGCAGAGGACTCTCTGGAAACACCATATATTTT. It specifies CASRSRRGLSGNTIYF. The V and J genes are TRBV27 and TRBJ1-3, with D unclear. V lost 6 bases and J 0 bases, leaving 15 bases between the germline ends. Germline loops: CDR1 MNHEY, CDR2 SMNVEV (reference sequence). The CDR3 runs 16 residues.

The chain is built from TRBV5-8 and TRBJ1-4, with 11 bases aligning to TRBD1. Germline CDR1 and CDR2: SGHTS and YDEGEE. The CDR3 has 14 amino acids. The junction had 1 base not matched to a gene; V was cut back by 2 bases and J by 7 bases. CDR3 nucleotide sequence: TGTGCCAGCAGCTTAGGACAGGGGGCTGAAAAACTGTTTTTT. Amino acids: CASSLGQGAEKLFF.

The chain carries TRBV5-4 and TRBJ2-3; maybe TRBD2 (6 bases). With 0 bases removed from V and 4 bases from J, the gap between germline ends came to 21 bases. CDR3 length equals 18 residues. Per germline, CDR1 SGHNT and CDR2 YYREEE (reference sequence). Here the CDR3 reads CASSLVFGPEGHSDTQYF. The CDR3 DNA reads TGTGCCAGCAGCTTGGTTTTTGGGCCGGAGGGTCATTCAGATACGCAGTATTTT.

The chain joins TRBV7-9 to TRBJ2-5, with 8 bases matching TRBD2. The CDR3 has 16 amino acids. With V trimmed by 2 bases and J by 5 bases, 10 bases remained unmatched. The germline V gene encodes CDR1 SEHNR and CDR2 FQNEAQ (reference sequence). The CDR3 reads CASSLRAGVWYETQYF. The CDR3, as DNA: TGTGCCAGCAGCTTAAGAGCGGGAGTGTGGTATGAGACCCAGTACTTC.

CDR3 in amino acids: CASSSPTRTGRTQYF. The CDR3 region has the DNA TGTGCCAGCAGTTCCCCAACCCGGACAGGGCGGACCCAGTACTTC. The chain employs TRBV27 and TRBJ2-5; TRBD1 matches at 8 bases. V gave up 4 bases and J gave up 7 bases; unmatched junction bases: 11. Germline CDR1 is MNHEY and CDR2 is SMNVEV (reference sequence). The CDR3 extends over 15 amino acids.

This clone is a singleton in its sample. This chain connects TRBV4-1 to TRBJ2-3, with TRBD2 identical over 8 bases. Germline CDR1 MGHRA, CDR2 YSYEKL. This CDR3 comprises 16 residues. Losses at the gene ends were 3 bases for V and 4 bases for J; bases not matched to a gene: 9. CDR3 DNA sequence: TGCGCCAGCAGCCACCCAGCGGGAGCCAGCGCAGATACGCAGTATTTT. This sequence encodes CASSHPAGASADTQYF.

V usage is TRBV30 and J usage is TRBJ1-1, with D possibly TRBD1 on 5 matching bases. The CDR3 loop spans 13 amino acids. The V gene lost 7 bases and the J gene lost 6 bases, with 18 bases spanning the gap. The V gene's germline CDR1 is GTSNPN and CDR2 SVGIG (reference sequence). The CDR3 reads CASISRGWAEAFF. The CDR3 bases are TGTGCCTCGATCTCGCGGGGGTGGGCTGAAGCTTTCTTT.

The rearrangement uses TRBV30 and TRBJ1-5, with TRBD1 matching 8 bases. The V and J ends lost 3 bases and 4 bases, in that order; junction bases with no gene match: 5. The length of the CDR3 is 14 residues. Per germline, CDR1 GTSNPN and CDR2 SVGIG (reference sequence). The CDR3 sequence is CAWRKGQVNQPQHF. The CDR3 DNA follows: TGTGCCTGGAGGAAGGGACAGGTGAATCAGCCCCAGCATTTT.